This T cell receptor beta chain is drawn from a study of T cells after yellow fever vaccination. Study in general: SMART-Seq v4 Ultra Low Input handled preparation of low-cell-number fractions. Study conclusions and caveats: Some clonotypes, a small share, were shared between CD4 and CD8 compartments. A faster peak, day 5 versus 15, was reached by the weaker secondary response. Sorted repertoires could include abundant contaminating clonotypes from bulk cells.

Using its own MiXCR run on the 5' RACE reads, TCRdb lists one record per CDR3 protein. The sample holds 250,000 to 400,000 distinct CDR3 sequences, 4.1% seen once. This clonotype appeared many times. As yet, its antigen is unknown. V lost 0 bases and J lost 6; bases outside the gene matches: 13. This CDR3 region has 19 residues. Germline lookup yields CDR1 SGHVS and CDR2 FQNEAQ. The sequencing used PBMCs, collected 5 days after the yellow fever booster vaccination. This rearrangement joins TRBV7-8 to TRBJ2-1; 11 nucleotides align to TRBD2. The clonotype was recovered from a man aged 18 to 30 who received the YFV17D yellow fever vaccine. CDR3 in amino acids: CASSLALGLADRYANEQFF. CDR3 nucleotide sequence: TGTGCCAGCAGCTTAGCCTTGGGACTAGCGGATAGGTACGCCAATGAGCAGTTCTTC.